This T cell receptor (beta chain) was retrieved from a study of CD8 T cells in Susac syndrome. When the RNA was reverse transcribed, random hexamers were used with an input of about 0.5 to 1 ug. In TCRdb, the immunoSEQ multiplex PCR reads were re-called with MiXCR into one record per CDR3 protein. The profile covers around 130,000 distinct CDR3 sequences, with around 94% appearing a single time and approximately 0.13% taken by the ten largest. V was pared by 4 bases and J by 4 bases, with 4 bases of the junction left unmatched. The CDR3 covers 13 residues. Germline V gene sequence: CDR1 GTSNPN, CDR2 SVGIG (reference sequence). CD8+ and CD4+ T cells were negatively isolated; TEMRA cells were FACS-enriched.

The sequenced sample was CD4+ T cells from PBMCs. The TCR sequence derives from a human donor with multiple sclerosis. This chain connects TRBV30 to TRBJ2-1; TRBD1 agrees at 7 bases. CDR3 DNA sequence: TGTGCCTGGAAAGGGGACAGTTACAATGAGCAGTTCTTC. This codes for CAWKGDSYNEQFF.